This T cell receptor (beta chain) is from a study of blood T cell repertoires in COVID-19. Study-wide background: The origin of the acute and convalescent COVID-19 samples was the United States, Italy and Spain. T cells, B-cell-depleted T cells, or PBMCs supplied cDNA or gDNA.

From germline, CDR1 is SQVTM and CDR2 ANQGSEA. Trimming removed 7 bases from V and 8 bases from J, with 17 bases in between. The CDR3 is made up of 12 amino acids. Original data processing: For nucleated cells, counts were estimated from reference gene primer amplification. Clones were sequenced by immunoSEQ multiplex PCR, and TCRdb holds only the in-frame ones, with some missing. For V, J and clone size, that table is used; D and trimming come from the DNA. This table has around 260,000 clones, roughly nine tenths appearing once. The chain recombines TRBV29-1 with TRBJ1-1, with D perhaps TRBD1 (5 bases). The source is a man aged 60-69 years who had recovered from COVID-19. Source material: peripheral blood. The CDR3 DNA reads as TGCAGCGGTATACGACCGGGACTAGAAGCTTTCTTT. It specifies CSGIRPGLEAFF.